Listed below are T cell receptor beta chains from one sample, sequenced in a study of cytomegalovirus exposure and HLA in healthy donors. Assay used: immunoSEQ multiplex PCR; TCRdb lists only in-frame clones, some missing. The repertoire holds approximately 78,000 clones, about 81% seen once, with 2.4% in the top ten. The sample was PBMCs. The origin of the receptors is a woman aged 45-60 years in good health and CMV-seronegative. The CDR3 runs from the conserved cysteine through the conserved F or W. The D gene is left open where the match is weak. A clone size is listed for some rows: how often the clone was seen (once, few, many), or a class if it is expanded.

cdr3_aa	cdr3_nt	v_call	j_call	d_call	clone_size
CASSSESGWKETQYF	TGCGCCAGCAGCTCGGAGAGCGGGTGGAAAGAGACCCAGTACTTC	TRBV5-1	TRBJ2-5	.	.
CASSLSRLAGVGNEQFF	TGTGCCAGCAGCCTGTCGAGGCTAGCGGGAGTTGGCAATGAGCAGTTCTTC	TRBV7-6	TRBJ2-1	TRBD2	.
CSVVGTGGGNEQFF	TGCAGCGTTGTTGGGACAGGGGGAGGCAATGAGCAGTTCTTC	TRBV29-1	TRBJ2-1	TRBD1	.
CASTSWTVTRMGTGELFF	TGTGCCAGCACTAGTTGGACTGTGACTAGAATGGGAACCGGGGAGCTGTTTTTT	TRBV27	TRBJ2-2	.	.
CASSKTSGVDYEQYF	TGTGCCAGCAGCAAGACTAGCGGGGTTGACTACGAGCAGTACTTC	TRBV5-5	TRBJ2-7	TRBD2	.
CASSLGLAGGRDTQYF	TGTGCCAGTAGTTTAGGACTAGCGGGGGGCCGGGATACGCAGTATTTT	TRBV19	TRBJ2-3	TRBD2	.
CASNQAWDFTDTQYF	TGTGCCAGCAACCAAGCGTGGGACTTCACAGATACGCAGTATTTT	TRBV28	TRBJ2-3	.	.
CASSVAGRYGVNTGELFF	TGTGCCAGCAGCGTAGCTGGTCGGTACGGGGTGAACACCGGGGAGCTGTTTTTT	TRBV9	TRBJ2-2	.	.
CATSALAESYNEQFF	TGTGCCACCAGCGCGCTAGCGGAATCCTACAATGAGCAGTTCTTC	TRBV15	TRBJ2-1	TRBD2	once
CASSTWESYEQYF	TGCGCCAGCAGTACATGGGAGTCCTACGAGCAGTACTTC	TRBV10-2	TRBJ2-7	.	.
CASSLGLAGVYNEQFF	TGCGCCAGCAGCTTGGGGCTAGCGGGAGTTTACAATGAGCAGTTCTTC	TRBV5-1	TRBJ2-1	TRBD2	.
CASSFGGMVDTEAFF	TGTGCCAGCAGTTTTGGAGGGATGGTGGACACTGAAGCTTTCTTT	TRBV28	TRBJ1-1	.	.
CASSSPSEETQYF	TGTGCCAGCAGCTCCCCCAGCGAAGAGACCCAGTACTTC	TRBV28	TRBJ2-5	.	.
CASSQDVLAGGNTQYF	TGCGCCAGCAGCCAAGATGTACTAGCGGGAGGGAATACGCAGTATTTT	TRBV4-1	TRBJ2-3	TRBD2	.
CASSWGQTYEQYF	TGTGCCAGCAGTTGGGGACAGACCTACGAGCAGTACTTC	TRBV28	TRBJ2-7	TRBD1	once
CASSTGANTEAFF	TGTGCCAGCAGTACAGGGGCGAACACTGAAGCTTTCTTT	TRBV5-6	TRBJ1-1	TRBD1	.
CASSPRDRPQETQYF	TGTGCCAGCAGCCCTCGGGACAGACCCCAAGAGACCCAGTACTTC	TRBV5-6	TRBJ2-5	TRBD1	.
CAAGGGGLYNEQFF	TGTGCCGCAGGTGGGGGGGGGTTATACAATGAGCAGTTCTTC	TRBV6-6	TRBJ2-1	TRBD2	.